This is a list of T cell receptor beta chains from one sample in a study of T cell changes during pregnancy in multiple sclerosis. Using immunoSEQ multiplex PCR, the repertoire was profiled, and TCRdb retains in-frame clones only, with some absent. The repertoire holds just under 65,000 clones, with approximately 93% as singletons. This sample comprised CD8+ T cells from peripheral blood mononuclear cells, obtained in the second trimester of pregnancy. These receptors all come from a female donor with multiple sclerosis, enrolled in a pregnancy study. The CDR3 runs from the conserved cysteine through the conserved F or W. A D gene is named only where the DNA matches it firmly. A row's size may be missing; if present it is once, few, many or a size class.

size	length	J	V	D	CDR3	DNA
-	14	TRBJ2-3	TRBV27	TRBD2	CASNLAGNPDTQYF	TGTGCCAGCAACCTAGCGGGAAACCCAGATACGCAGTATTTT
-	14	TRBJ1-1	TRBV6-1	-	CASSPPRGVSEAFF	TGTGCCAGCAGTCCCCCTCGGGGGGTTTCCGAGGCTTTCTTT
-	14	TRBJ1-2	TRBV27	TRBD1	CASSLSGTAYGYTF	TGTGCCAGCAGTTTATCCGGGACAGCCTATGGCTACACCTTC
once	16	TRBJ2-3	TRBV27	TRBD2	CASSPLAGGRGDTQYF	TGTGCCAGCAGTCCGCTAGCGGGAGGGCGGGGAGATACGCAGTATTTT
-	15	TRBJ2-6	TRBV18	-	CASSPDKYGANVLTF	TGTGCCAGCTCACCCGACAAGTACGGGGCCAACGTCCTGACTTTC
-	12	TRBJ1-1	TRBV28	-	CASSLPGSEAFF	TGTGCCAGCAGTCTTCCGGGTTCTGAAGCTTTCTTT
once	15	TRBJ1-2	TRBV15	TRBD1	CATSTSRDRPYGYTF	TGTGCCACCAGCACAAGCCGGGACAGGCCCTATGGCTACACCTTC
-	16	TRBJ2-7	TRBV5-1	TRBD2	CASTVPSGIASYEQYF	TGCGCCAGTACCGTTCCTAGCGGGATCGCCTCCTACGAGCAGTACTTC
-	17	TRBJ1-3	TRBV9	TRBD1	CASSGSGTALSRNTIYF	TGTGCCAGCAGCGGGTCCGGGACAGCTCTTTCCCGAAACACCATATATTTT
-	14	TRBJ2-7	TRBV27	-	CASSWGGPQGEQYF	TGTGCCAGCAGTTGGGGGGGCCCTCAGGGCGAGCAGTACTTC
-	12	TRBJ2-1	TRBV30	-	CAWSVSENEQFF	TGTGCCTGGAGTGTAAGCGAGAATGAGCAGTTCTTC
-	17	TRBJ2-2	TRBV28	TRBD2	CASSLLIAGDNTGELFF	TGTGCCAGCAGTTTACTGATAGCGGGAGATAACACCGGGGAGCTGTTTTTT
-	16	TRBJ2-2	TRBV4-3	-	CASSQVRRGQGGELFF	TGCGCCAGCAGCCAAGTGAGGAGGGGTCAGGGCGGGGAGCTGTTTTTT
-	14	TRBJ2-1	TRBV28	TRBD2	CASSSGLVSDEQFF	TGTGCCAGCAGTAGTGGACTAGTATCCGATGAGCAGTTCTTC
-	15	TRBJ2-1	TRBV30	-	CAWLSPGLGYNEQFF	TGTGCCTGGCTTTCCCCGGGACTCGGGTACAATGAGCAGTTCTTC
-	14	TRBJ1-4	TRBV4-1	-	CASSQSVRGEKLFF	TGCGCCAGCAGCCAAAGTGTCAGGGGTGAAAAACTGTTTTTT
-	17	TRBJ2-6	TRBV10-3	-	CAIRDRAGRTGANVLTF	TGTGCCATAAGAGACAGGGCGGGGAGAACTGGGGCCAACGTCCTGACTTTC
-	16	TRBJ2-7	TRBV7-8	-	CASSSLFTGLIYEQYF	TGTGCCAGCAGCTCCCTCTTCACGGGTCTGATCTACGAGCAGTACTTC
-	13	TRBJ1-6	TRBV5-1	-	CASSLDPDSPLHF	TGCGCCAGCAGCTTGGACCCGGATTCACCCCTCCACTTT
-	14	TRBJ1-1	TRBV29-1	-	CSVIYRFADTEAFF	TGCAGCGTTATTTACAGGTTTGCGGACACTGAAGCTTTCTTT
-	17	TRBJ2-5	TRBV4-1	-	CASSQEGGPEGQETQYF	TGCGCCAGCAGCCAAGAAGGGGGCCCGGAGGGACAAGAGACCCAGTACTTC